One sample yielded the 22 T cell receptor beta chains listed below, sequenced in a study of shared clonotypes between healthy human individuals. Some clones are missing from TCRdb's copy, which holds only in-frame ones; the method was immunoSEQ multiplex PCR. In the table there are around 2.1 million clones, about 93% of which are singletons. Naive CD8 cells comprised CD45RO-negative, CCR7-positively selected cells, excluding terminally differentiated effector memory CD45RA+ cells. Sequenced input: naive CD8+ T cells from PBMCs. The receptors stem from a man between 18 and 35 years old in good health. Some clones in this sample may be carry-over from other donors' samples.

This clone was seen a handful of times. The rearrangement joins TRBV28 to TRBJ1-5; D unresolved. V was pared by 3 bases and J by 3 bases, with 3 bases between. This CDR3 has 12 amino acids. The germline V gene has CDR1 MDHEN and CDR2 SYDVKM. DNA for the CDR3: TGTGCCAGCAGTTTGTACAATCAGCCCCAGCATTTT. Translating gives CASSLYNQPQHF.

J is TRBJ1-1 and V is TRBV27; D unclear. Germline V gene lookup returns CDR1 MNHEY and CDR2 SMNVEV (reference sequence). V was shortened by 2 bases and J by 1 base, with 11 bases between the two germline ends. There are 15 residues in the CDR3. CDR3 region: CASSLTEAPNTEAFF. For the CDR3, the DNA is TGTGCCAGCAGTTTAACGGAGGCCCCGAACACTGAAGCTTTCTTT.

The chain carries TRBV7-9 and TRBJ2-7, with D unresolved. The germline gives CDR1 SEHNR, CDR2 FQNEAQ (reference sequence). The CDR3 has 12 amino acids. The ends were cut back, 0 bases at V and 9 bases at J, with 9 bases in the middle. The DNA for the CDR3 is TGTGCCAGCAGCTTAGCGAGTCCAGGGCAGTACTTC. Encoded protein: CASSLASPGQYF.

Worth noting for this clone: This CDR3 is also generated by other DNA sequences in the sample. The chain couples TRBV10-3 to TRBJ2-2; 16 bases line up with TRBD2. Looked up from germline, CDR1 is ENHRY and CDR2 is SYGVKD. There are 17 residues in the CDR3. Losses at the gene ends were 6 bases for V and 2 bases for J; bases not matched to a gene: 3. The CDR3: CAIRGLAGGANTGELFF. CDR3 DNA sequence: TGTGCCATCAGGGGACTAGCGGGAGGGGCTAACACCGGGGAGCTGTTTTTT.

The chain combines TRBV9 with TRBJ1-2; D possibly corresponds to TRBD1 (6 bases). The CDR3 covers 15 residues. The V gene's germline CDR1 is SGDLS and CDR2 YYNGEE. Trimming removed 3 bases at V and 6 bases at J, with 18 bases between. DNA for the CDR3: TGTGCCAGCAGCGCAGAAGTAGGGGGGTCGGATGGCTACACCTTC. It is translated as CASSAEVGGSDGYTF. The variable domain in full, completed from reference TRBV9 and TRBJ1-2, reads DSGVTQTPKHLITATGQRVTLRCSPRSGDLSVYWYQQSLDQGLQFLIQYYNGEERAKGNILERFSAQQFPDLHSELNLSSLELGDSALYFCASSAEVGGSDGYTFGSGTRLTVV.

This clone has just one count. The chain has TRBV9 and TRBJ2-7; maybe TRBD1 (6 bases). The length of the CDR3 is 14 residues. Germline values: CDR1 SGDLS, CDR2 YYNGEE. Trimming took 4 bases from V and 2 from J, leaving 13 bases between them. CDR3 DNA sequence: TGTGCCAGCAGCCCAGGGGCAGACACCTACGAGCAGTACTTC. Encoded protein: CASSPGADTYEQYF.

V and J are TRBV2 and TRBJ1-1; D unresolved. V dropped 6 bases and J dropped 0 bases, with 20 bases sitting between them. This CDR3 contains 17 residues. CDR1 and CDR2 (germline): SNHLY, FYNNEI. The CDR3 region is CASRDLMGQELNTEAFF. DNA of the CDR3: TGTGCCAGCAGGGACCTTATGGGCCAAGAATTGAACACTGAAGCTTTCTTT.

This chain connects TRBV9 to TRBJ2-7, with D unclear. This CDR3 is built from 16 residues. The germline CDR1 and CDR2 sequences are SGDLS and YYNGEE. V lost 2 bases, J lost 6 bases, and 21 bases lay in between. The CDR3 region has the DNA TGTGCCAGCAGCGTCTCCAAGGCTGCATTAGGATCCGAGCAGTACTTC. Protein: CASSVSKAALGSEQYF.

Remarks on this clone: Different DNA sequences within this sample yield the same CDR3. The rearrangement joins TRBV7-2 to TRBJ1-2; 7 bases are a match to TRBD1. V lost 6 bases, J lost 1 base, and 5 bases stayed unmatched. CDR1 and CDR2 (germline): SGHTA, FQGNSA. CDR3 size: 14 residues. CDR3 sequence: CASSPRQGNYGYTF. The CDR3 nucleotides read TGTGCCAGCAGTCCCAGACAGGGTAACTATGGCTACACCTTC.

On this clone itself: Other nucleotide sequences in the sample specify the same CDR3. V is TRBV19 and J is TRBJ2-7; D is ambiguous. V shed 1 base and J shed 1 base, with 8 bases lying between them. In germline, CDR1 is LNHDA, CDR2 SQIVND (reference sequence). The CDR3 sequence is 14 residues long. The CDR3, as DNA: TGTGCCAGTAGTATAGTAGGTGGTTCCTACGAGCAGTACTTC. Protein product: CASSIVGGSYEQYF.

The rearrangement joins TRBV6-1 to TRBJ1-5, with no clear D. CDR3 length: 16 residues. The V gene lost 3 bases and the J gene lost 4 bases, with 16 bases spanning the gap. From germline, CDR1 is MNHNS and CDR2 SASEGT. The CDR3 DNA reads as TGTGCCAGCAGTGACCCGGACGGCGGCATGAATCAGCCCCAGCATTTT. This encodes CASSDPDGGMNQPQHF.

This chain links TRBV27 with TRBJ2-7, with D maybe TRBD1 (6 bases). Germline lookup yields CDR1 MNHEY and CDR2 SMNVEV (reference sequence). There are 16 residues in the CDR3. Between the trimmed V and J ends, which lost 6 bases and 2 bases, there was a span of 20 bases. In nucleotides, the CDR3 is TGTGCCAGCAGCAATCTACCCCGACAGGACACCTACGAGCAGTACTTC. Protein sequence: CASSNLPRQDTYEQYF.

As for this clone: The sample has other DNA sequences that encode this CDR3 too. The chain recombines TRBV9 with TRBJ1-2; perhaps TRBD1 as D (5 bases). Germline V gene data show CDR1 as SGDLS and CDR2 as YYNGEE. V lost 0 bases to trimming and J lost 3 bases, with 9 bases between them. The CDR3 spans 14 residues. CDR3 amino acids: CASSVGGSDYGYTF. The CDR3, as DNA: TGTGCCAGCAGCGTAGGGGGGTCGGACTATGGCTACACCTTC.

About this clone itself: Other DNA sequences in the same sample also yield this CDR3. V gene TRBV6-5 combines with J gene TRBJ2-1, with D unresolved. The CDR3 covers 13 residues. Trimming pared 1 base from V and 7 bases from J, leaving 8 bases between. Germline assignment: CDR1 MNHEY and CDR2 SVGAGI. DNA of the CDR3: TGTGCCAGCAGTTACTTGGGTGGGAATGAGCAGTTCTTC. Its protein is CASSYLGGNEQFF.

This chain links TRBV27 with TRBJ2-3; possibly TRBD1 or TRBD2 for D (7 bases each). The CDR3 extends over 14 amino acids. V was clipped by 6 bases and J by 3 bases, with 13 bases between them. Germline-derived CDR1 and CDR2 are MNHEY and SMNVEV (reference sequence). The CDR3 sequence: CASSDREGTDTQYF. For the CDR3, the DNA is TGTGCCAGCAGCGACAGGGAGGGGACAGATACGCAGTATTTT.

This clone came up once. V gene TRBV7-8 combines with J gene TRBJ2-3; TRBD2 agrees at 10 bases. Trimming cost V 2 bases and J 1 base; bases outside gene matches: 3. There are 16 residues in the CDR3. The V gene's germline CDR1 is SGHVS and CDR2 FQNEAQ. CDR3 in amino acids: CASSLITSGGTDTQYF. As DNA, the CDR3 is TGTGCCAGCAGCTTAATTACTAGCGGGGGCACAGATACGCAGTATTTT.

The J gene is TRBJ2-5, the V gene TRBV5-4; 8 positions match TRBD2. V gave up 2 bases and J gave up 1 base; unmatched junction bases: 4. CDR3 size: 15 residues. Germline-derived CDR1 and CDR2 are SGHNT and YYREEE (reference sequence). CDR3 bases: TGTGCCAGCAGCTTACTAGCGGTTTCCCAAGAGACCCAGTACTTC. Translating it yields CASSLLAVSQETQYF.

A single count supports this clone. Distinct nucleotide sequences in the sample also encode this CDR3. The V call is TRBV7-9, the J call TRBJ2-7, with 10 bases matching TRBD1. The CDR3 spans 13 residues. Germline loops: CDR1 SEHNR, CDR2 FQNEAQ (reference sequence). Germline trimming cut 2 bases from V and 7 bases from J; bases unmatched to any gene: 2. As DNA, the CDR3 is TGTGCCAGCAGCTTAACGGGACAGGGGGAGCAGTACTTC. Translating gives CASSLTGQGEQYF.

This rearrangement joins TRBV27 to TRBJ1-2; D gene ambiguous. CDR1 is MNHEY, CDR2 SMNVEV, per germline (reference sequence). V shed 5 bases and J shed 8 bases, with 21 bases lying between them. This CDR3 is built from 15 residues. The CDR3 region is CASSTRAGSPEGYTF. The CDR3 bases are TGTGCCAGCAGTACCCGGGCCGGATCCCCGGAGGGCTACACCTTC.

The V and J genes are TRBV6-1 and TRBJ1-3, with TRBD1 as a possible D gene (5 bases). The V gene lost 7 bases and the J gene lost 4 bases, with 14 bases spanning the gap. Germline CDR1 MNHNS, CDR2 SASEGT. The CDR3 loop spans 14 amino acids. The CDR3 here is CASIQRGFGNTIYF. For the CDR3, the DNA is TGTGCCAGCATCCAGCGGGGGTTCGGAAACACCATATATTTT.

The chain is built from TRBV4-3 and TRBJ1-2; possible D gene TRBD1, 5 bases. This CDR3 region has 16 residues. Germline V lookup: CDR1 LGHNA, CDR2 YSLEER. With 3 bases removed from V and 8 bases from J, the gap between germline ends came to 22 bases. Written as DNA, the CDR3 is TGCGCCAGCAGCCACTCTTTTGTCGAGGGGCTTAGGGGCTACACCTTC. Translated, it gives CASSHSFVEGLRGYTF.

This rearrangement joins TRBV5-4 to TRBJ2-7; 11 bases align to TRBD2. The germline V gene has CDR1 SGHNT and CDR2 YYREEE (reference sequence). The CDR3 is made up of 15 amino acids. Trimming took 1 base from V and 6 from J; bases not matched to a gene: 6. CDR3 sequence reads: CASSLSRLAGGEQYF. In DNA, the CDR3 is TGTGCCAGCAGCTTGTCGCGCCTAGCGGGAGGCGAGCAGTACTTC. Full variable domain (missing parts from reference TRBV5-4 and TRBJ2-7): ETGVTQSPTHLIKTRGQQVTLRCSSQSGHNTVSWYQQALGQGPQFIFQYYREEENGRGNFPPRFSGLQFPNYSSELNVNALELDDSALYLCASSLSRLAGGEQYFGPGTRLTVT.